This is a list of T cell receptor beta chains from one sample in a study of blood T cell repertoires in COVID-19. Assay used: immunoSEQ multiplex PCR; TCRdb lists only in-frame clones, some missing. Seen here are roughly 400,000 clones, 70% to 90% observed once, and the top ten hold roughly 1.4%. Specimen: PBMCs or T cells enriched from blood (not recorded which). The receptors shown here come from a woman aged 18-29 years who had been exposed to COVID-19. The conserved cysteine and the conserved F or W are not part of the CDR3 here. For some rows the clone size is stated as once, few or many, or as a class when expanded; others skip it.

len,v_gene,abundance,CDR3aa
14,TRBV30,.,AWSDVRDFYNSPLH
10,TRBV19,.,ASNLQGETQY
13,TRBV2,.,ASSEIGGLGNTIY
13,TRBV24-1,.,ATSGETGKYNEQF
18,TRBV4-3,.,ASSQVRDSELAGVWDTQY
11,TRBV18,.,ASSPEGTGELF
13,TRBV5-1,once,ASSRTSGSNNEQF
13,TRBV9,.,ASSVTSGAQETQY
12,TRBV2,few,ASNVQGLNTEAF
14,TRBV7-8,.,ASSLFDRAGGDTQY
17,TRBV6-2/TRBV6-3,.,ASSYLSDRGRPPAYEQY
12,TRBV4-1,.,ASSTGVSSYEQY
14,TRBV23-1,once,ASSRARTGSNQPQH
16,TRBV19,.,ASSIGRGATPLQETQY
14,TRBV27,.,ASSPWAGSLNSPLH
13,TRBV6-2/TRBV6-3,.,ASSYRAGGPGELF
11,TRBV9,.,ASSVLVIGELF
13,TRBV27,once,ASSWNRDVNTEAF
14,TRBV28,.,ASSPDFGEGGNTIY
14,TRBV7-8,.,ASSWGGTSGSNEQY
13,TRBV28,.,ASSTQGTGTDTQY
13,TRBV28,.,ASRNYRESNTEAF
11,TRBV6-5,.,ASSYGLYNEQF
12,TRBV28,.,ASSIRGLNSPLH
13,TRBV2,.,ASNLAGGGTGELF
12,TRBV13,.,ASSLASGSYEQY
11,TRBV10-3,.,AISGQGNDEQY
13,TRBV28,.,ASSSPAGTSYEQY
11,TRBV6-2/TRBV6-3,.,ASSADRAQEQY
15,TRBV11-3,.,ASSERLAGGLKGEQF
15,TRBV24-1,.,ATSDFSSGGFADTQY
15,TRBV28,.,ASSLARRGFSYNEQF
9,TRBV12-3/TRBV12-4,.,ASGHTYGYT
11,TRBV2,few,ASRGDRYYEQY
12,TRBV28,.,ASRYDRGNYGYT
12,TRBV30,.,AWSVGQNTDTQY
12,TRBV6-5,.,ASSPSGRFYEQY
12,TRBV6-5,.,ASRARGLSYEQY
16,TRBV10-3,.,AISGYTRLAGEADTQY
13,TRBV7-6,.,ASSFPLGKKSEQF
13,TRBV6-5,.,ASSKLAGVRETQY
10,TRBV28,once,ASHDRSYEQY
12,TRBV9,.,ASSVRGAEETQY
14,TRBV6-4,.,ASSEGDSGGQETQY
13,TRBV2,.,ASSVDGIGTDTQY
12,TRBV18,.,ASSPTGAGYEQF
13,TRBV28,once,ASSLEGTGNEKLF
12,TRBV5-4,.,ASSPGVGDYEQY
9,TRBV29-1,.,SVDPGIEQF
8,TRBV10-3,few,AISDIDRL
9,TRBV12-3/TRBV12-4,.,ASSLSGLEY
13,TRBV10-1,.,ASSDPSGGHYEQY
11,TRBV14,.,ASSGGAGNTIY
15,TRBV7-2,few,ASSLSSSSGVSYEQY
13,TRBV7-9,.,ASSLDSGSNQPQH
13,TRBV30,.,AWKKAAGVLYEQY
12,TRBV2,.,ASSRDLGGYGYT
13,TRBV5-1,.,ASSLGGELNYEQY
13,TRBV5-1,.,ASSWTSGRAIEQF